The 31 T cell receptor beta chains given below trace back to one sample, sequenced in a study of T cells after yellow fever vaccination. TCRdb itself ran the 5' RACE reads through MiXCR, one entry per CDR3 protein. The sample comprises about 260,000 distinct CDR3 sequences, 10% to 15% of which are singletons, and 0.45% to 0.65% rests with the top ten. The material was CD4+ T cells sorted from PBMCs, obtained 45 days after the yellow fever booster vaccination. These receptor sequences come from a man aged 25 to 40 who received the YFV17D yellow fever vaccine.

The chain employs TRBV20-1 and TRBJ2-3; perhaps TRBD1 as D (5 bases). The CDR3 contains 12 residues. Deletions cut 6 bases from V and 4 bases from J, with 11 bases between. CDR1 and CDR2 from the germline V gene are DFQATT and SNEGSKA (reference sequence). CDR3 nucleotides: TGCAGTGCCATTCAGGGCGCAGATACGCAGTATTTT. Its translation is CSAIQGADTQYF.

The gene calls are TRBV27 and TRBJ1-1; a weak D match, TRBD1 (6 bases). The CDR3 is 15 amino acids. Trimming stripped 6 bases from V and 5 bases from J, with 19 bases between. The germline gives CDR1 MNHEY, CDR2 SMNVEV (reference sequence). The DNA of the CDR3 is TGTGCCAGCAGCCGCCCCCCGGGGGCGGGTACTGAAGCTTTCTTT. This sequence encodes CASSRPPGAGTEAFF.

The chain couples TRBV7-2 to TRBJ2-7; D is undetermined. Germline assignment: CDR1 SGHTA and CDR2 FQGNSA. The CDR3 totals 14 residues. V dropped 3 bases and J dropped 3 bases, with 12 bases sitting between them. The CDR3 nucleotides read TGTGCCAGCAGCTTTATAGGGCGATACTACGAGCAGTACTTC. It is translated as CASSFIGRYYEQYF.

A few counts support this clonotype. This rearrangement joins TRBV6-5 to TRBJ2-7; unclear D gene. This CDR3 comprises 14 residues. Trimming pared 5 bases from V and 6 bases from J, leaving 17 bases between. CDR1 and CDR2 (germline): MNHEY, SVGAGI. CDR3: CASSPSVALPEQYF. CDR3 DNA sequence: TGTGCCAGCAGTCCCTCGGTCGCCCTCCCCGAGCAGTACTTC.

The J gene is TRBJ2-7, the V gene TRBV18; D is uncertain. The CDR3 sequence is 13 residues long. Trimming stripped 3 bases from V and 2 bases from J, with 8 bases between. Germline lookup yields CDR1 KGHSH and CDR2 LQKENI. CDR3 coding DNA: TGTGCCAGCTCACCCGACGGTGCCTACGAGCAGTACTTC. This translates into CASSPDGAYEQYF. Variable domain in full (rest from reference TRBV18 and TRBJ2-7): NAGVMQNPRHLVRRRGQEARLRCSPMKGHSHVYWYRQLPEEGLKFMVYLQKENIIDESGMPKERFSAEFPKEGPSILRIQQVVRGDSAAYFCASSPDGAYEQYFGPGTRLTVT.

The chain employs TRBV20-1 and TRBJ2-3, with D uncertain. This CDR3 is built from 11 residues. Germline V gene sequence: CDR1 DFQATT, CDR2 SNEGSKA (reference sequence). The germline V and J ends were trimmed by 1 base and 7 bases, with 6 bases remaining between them. CDR3 DNA: TGCAGTGCTAGAGGAGATTATACGCAGTATTTT. Amino acids: CSARGDYTQYF.

The chain has TRBV2 and TRBJ2-3; D gene ambiguous. The CDR3 runs 18 residues. Germline CDR1 reads SNHLY; CDR2 reads FYNNEI. Trimming pared 5 bases from V and 2 bases from J, leaving 23 bases between. CDR3: CASSLSLRTPGSTDTQYF. For the CDR3, the DNA is TGTGCCAGCAGTTTAAGTTTACGGACCCCGGGTTCCACAGATACGCAGTATTTT.

V gene TRBV4-3 combines with J gene TRBJ2-1; D perhaps matches TRBD2 (6 bases). With 1 base removed from V and 4 bases from J, the gap between germline ends came to 23 bases. The CDR3 has 19 amino acids. CDR1 is LGHNA, CDR2 YSLEER, per germline. The CDR3 sequence: CASSQVKGWGLESYNEQFF. Here the CDR3 DNA reads TGCGCCAGCAGCCAAGTAAAGGGTTGGGGACTTGAGTCTTACAATGAGCAGTTCTTC.

The chain recombines TRBV7-2 with TRBJ2-7, with D perhaps TRBD1 (6 bases). Germline lookup yields CDR1 SGHTA and CDR2 FQGNSA. The V gene lost 4 bases and the J gene lost 4 bases, with 14 bases spanning the gap. The CDR3 runs to 14 residues. The CDR3, as DNA: TGTGCCAGCAGCTCCCCAGGGGTGGGATACGAGCAGTACTTC. This codes for CASSSPGVGYEQYF.

At least ten counts were recorded for this clonotype. The chain combines TRBV20-1 with TRBJ2-5; 9 nucleotides line up with TRBD1. V gave up 6 bases and J gave up 4 bases; unmatched junction bases: 6. This CDR3 region has 13 residues. Germline CDR1 DFQATT, CDR2 SNEGSKA (reference sequence). This CDR3 is CSATQGARETQYF. DNA of the CDR3: TGCAGTGCGACACAGGGGGCCAGAGAGACCCAGTACTTC.

This clonotype was counted ten times or more. The rearrangement links TRBV5-5 to TRBJ2-5; 12 bases fit TRBD2. The CDR3 length is 16 residues. The ends lost 4 bases at V and 3 bases at J; junction bases unmatched: 7. Germline lookup yields CDR1 SGHKS and CDR2 YYEKEE (reference sequence). The CDR3, as DNA: TGTGCCAGCAGCACGACTAGCGGGAGTGGTAAAGAGACCCAGTACTTC. Amino acid sequence: CASSTTSGSGKETQYF.

This clonotype was counted at least ten times. The chain has TRBV12-3 or TRBV12-4 and TRBJ2-7; 7 nucleotides line up with TRBD2. Trimming at V came to 5 bases and at J to 7 bases, leaving 11 bases not matched to a gene. CDR3 length equals 14 residues. The CDR3 nucleotides are TGTGCCAGCAGTCCTACGCGGGAGCCTTTTGAGCAGTACTTC. This gives the protein CASSPTREPFEQYF.

This clonotype was recorded at least ten times. V usage is TRBV28 and J usage is TRBJ2-7; perhaps TRBD1 as D (6 bases). The germline V and J ends were trimmed by 3 bases and 3 bases, with 18 bases remaining between them. Looked up from germline, CDR1 is MDHEN and CDR2 is SYDVKM. The CDR3 is 16 amino acids. This CDR3 reads CASSLPARGRGYEQYF. For the CDR3, the DNA is TGTGCCAGCAGTTTGCCAGCCAGGGGTCGGGGCTACGAGCAGTACTTC.

The V gene is TRBV12-3 or TRBV12-4, the J gene TRBJ2-2, with D perhaps TRBD1 (6 bases). The CDR3 is 14 residues long. Trimming took off 3 bases at V and 4 bases at J, with 9 bases between the two ends. CDR3 DNA: TGTGCCAGCAGTTTCGACAGGACCACCGGGGAGCTGTTTTTT. Its translation: CASSFDRTTGELFF.

This clonotype was counted only a few times. V and J are TRBV5-1 and TRBJ2-4; D remains unclear. Trimming pared 3 bases from V and 0 bases from J, leaving 13 bases between. From germline, CDR1 is SGHRS and CDR2 YFSETQ. The CDR3 length is 16 residues. CDR3 nucleotide sequence: TGCGCCAGCAGCTCCAGCAGCTCTATAGCCAAAAACATTCAGTACTTC. This translates into CASSSSSSIAKNIQYF.

There are many counts of this clonotype. The V and J genes are TRBV12-3 or TRBV12-4 and TRBJ2-1, with 7 bases that match TRBD2. The trim removed 5 bases at V and 9 bases at J, leaving 4 bases unmatched. This CDR3 is 12 amino acids long. CDR3: CASSLGGGEQFF. The CDR3 nucleotides read TGTGCCAGCAGTCTGGGGGGGGGTGAGCAGTTCTTC.

The rearrangement links TRBV6-2 or TRBV6-3 to TRBJ2-7, with D uncertain. Germline CDR1 is MNHEY and CDR2 is SVGEGT. The CDR3 covers 10 residues. V was cut by 7 bases and J by 5 bases, with 6 bases left in between. CDR3 region: CASTVHEQYF. The CDR3 DNA follows: TGTGCCAGCACGGTCCACGAGCAGTACTTC.

The chain combines TRBV27 with TRBJ2-7; 8 bases agree with TRBD1. V shed 4 bases, J shed 4 bases, and the junction held 9 bases outside the gene matches. Germline V gene data show CDR1 as MNHEY and CDR2 as SMNVEV (reference sequence). This CDR3 has 15 amino acids. For the CDR3, the DNA is TGTGCCAGCAGTTATATCCCGACAGGGGTTTACGAGCAGTACTTC. Protein product: CASSYIPTGVYEQYF.

V and J are TRBV10-3 and TRBJ2-5, with TRBD2 identical over 8 bases. The germline V gene encodes CDR1 ENHRY and CDR2 SYGVKD. The ends lost 0 bases at V and 4 bases at J; junction bases unmatched: 7. The CDR3 length is 16 residues. CDR3 coding DNA: TGTGCCATCAGTGAGTCGGGAGCGGGAGACGGAGAGACCCAGTACTTC. Residues: CAISESGAGDGETQYF.

The genes are TRBV21-1 and TRBJ2-1; TRBD2, as called in the table, went unchecked against the DNA. TRBV21-1 is annotated as a pseudogene. This CDR3 has 16 amino acids. CDR3 DNA: TGTGCCAGCAGCGCCCCCACTAGCGGGAGTAATAGTGAGCAGTTCTTC. This sequence encodes CASSAPTSGSNSEQFF.

In its sample, this clonotype was seen a few times. This chain uses TRBV15 with TRBJ1-6, with 7 bases aligning to TRBD1. There are 17 residues in the CDR3. Trimming cost V 1 base and J 10 bases; bases outside gene matches: 13. Germline V gene sequence: CDR1 LNHNV, CDR2 YYDKDF (reference sequence). CDR3 protein: CATSRAHTRDRSSPLHF. CDR3 in DNA: TGTGCCACCAGCAGAGCCCACACCCGGGACAGAAGCTCACCCCTCCACTTT.

This clonotype was seen many times. V usage is TRBV5-1 and J usage is TRBJ2-1; 9 nucleotides align to TRBD2. With 4 bases clipped from V and 8 bases from J, the junction kept 7 bases outside the gene matches. Germline V gene lookup returns CDR1 SGHRS and CDR2 YFSETQ. The CDR3 contains 14 residues. The CDR3 nucleotides read TGCGCCAGCAGCCCGAAGGGGACTAGCTATGAGCAGTTCTTC. Residues: CASSPKGTSYEQFF.

The chain links TRBV5-6 to TRBJ2-3, with TRBD1 matching 9 bases. Per the germline V gene, CDR1 is SGHDT and CDR2 is YYEEEE. V dropped 3 bases and J dropped 4; count of bases not matched to a gene: 3. CDR3 size: 14 residues. The chain's CDR3 is CASSYRQGADTQYF. CDR3 sequence (DNA): TGTGCCAGCAGCTACAGACAGGGGGCAGATACGCAGTATTTT.

The CDR3 nucleotides are TGTGCCAGCAGCTTGGGACTTACAGGGGTTGGGGCCAACGTCCTGACTTTC. Translation gives CASSLGLTGVGANVLTF. The chain joins TRBV5-8 to TRBJ2-6; TRBD1 agrees at 7 bases. This CDR3 contains 17 residues. The V gene end was trimmed by 0 bases and the J gene end by 3 bases; junction bases not matched to a gene: 6. Germline CDR1 is SGHTS and CDR2 is YDEGEE.

This chain connects TRBV5-1 to TRBJ2-7; the match to TRBD2 covers 7 bases. CDR3 length: 14 residues. Germline V gene lookup returns CDR1 SGHRS and CDR2 YFSETQ. V lost 3 bases to trimming and J lost 3 bases; unmatched junction nucleotides: 6. CDR3 DNA: TGCGCCAGCAGCTGGGGGGGGTCCTACTACGAGCAGTACTTC. Protein: CASSWGGSYYEQYF.

The chain uses TRBV20-1 and TRBJ2-1; 7 bases map to TRBD2. Germline V gene sequence: CDR1 DFQATT, CDR2 SNEGSKA (reference sequence). Germline trimming cut 4 bases from V and 13 bases from J; bases unmatched to any gene: 16. The CDR3 contains 14 residues. CDR3 nucleotide sequence: TGCAGTGCTACGTGGGGGGGAGCGGAGCGCCTACAGTTCTTC. Protein product: CSATWGGAERLQFF.

The chain couples TRBV4-3 to TRBJ2-3; 10 bases are shared with TRBD2. This CDR3 contains 17 residues. V shed 0 bases, J shed 0 bases, and the junction held 3 bases outside the gene matches. Germline loops: CDR1 LGHNA, CDR2 YSLEER. CDR3 sequence reads: CASSQDSSGSSTDTQYF. DNA for the CDR3: TGCGCCAGCAGCCAAGATTCTAGCGGGAGTAGCACAGATACGCAGTATTTT.

This clonotype showed up just a few times. The chain carries TRBV25-1 and TRBJ1-1, with D uncertain. Per the germline V gene, CDR1 is MGHDK and CDR2 is SYGVNS. This CDR3 has 13 amino acids. V was pared by 3 bases and J by 7 bases, with 12 bases between. The CDR3 is CASSEFIGGEAFF. The DNA of the CDR3 is TGTGCCAGCAGTGAGTTTATAGGAGGTGAAGCTTTCTTT.

This clonotype has only a few counts. The chain has TRBV12-3 or TRBV12-4 and TRBJ2-7; 7 nucleotides line up with TRBD1. This CDR3 has 14 residues. J gave up 0 bases and V 5 bases, and 4 bases lay outside the gene matches. The CDR3 DNA follows: TGTGCCAGCAGTGGCACAGGGGTCTCCTACGAGCAGTACTTC. This encodes CASSGTGVSYEQYF.

The table lists this clonotype with a few counts. The chain links TRBV20-1 to TRBJ1-5; weak D call: TRBD1 (5 bases). CDR1 and CDR2 (germline): DFQATT, SNEGSKA (reference sequence). Trimming took off 4 bases at V and 4 bases at J, with 17 bases between the two ends. The CDR3 runs to 15 residues. The chain's CDR3 is CSANSGGFRNQPQHF. The CDR3 region has the DNA TGCAGTGCTAACTCGGGGGGATTTCGGAATCAGCCCCAGCATTTT.

This clonotype was observed a handful of times. This chain joins TRBV3-1 and TRBJ1-4; D unresolved. CDR1 and CDR2 from the germline V gene are LGHDT and YNNKEL (reference sequence). Trimming took 1 base from V and 7 from J, leaving 10 bases between them. The CDR3 is 14 residues long. Written as DNA, the CDR3 is TGTGCCAGCAGCCAAGGCAGCCTCGTTGAAAAACTGTTTTTT. Its protein is CASSQGSLVEKLFF.